Below, 6 T cell receptor beta chains from the same sample are listed, as sequenced in a study of T cells in Graves' hyperthyroidism and ophthalmopathy. The TCR beta CDR3 regions underwent amplification using RNA transcripts as the source. TCR CDR3 underwent first-round RT-PCR with the HTBI primer set. TCRdb passed the multiplex PCR reads through MiXCR, listing each CDR3 protein once. The repertoire holds approximately 400,000 distinct CDR3 sequences, under 15% seen once, with 32% in the top ten. Sequences were obtained from blood. These receptors were obtained from a woman aged 25 to 39 with Graves' hyperthyroidism.

This chain links TRBV5-8 with TRBJ2-7; 7 bases fit TRBD1. The CDR3 has 13 amino acids. The germline V gene has CDR1 SGHTS and CDR2 YDEGEE. V was pared by 0 bases and J by 5 bases, with 2 bases of the junction left unmatched. The CDR3 spells CASSLEGANEQYF. The DNA of the CDR3 is TGTGCCAGCAGCTTGGAGGGGGCAAACGAGCAGTACTTC.

The chain couples TRBV6-2 or TRBV6-3 to TRBJ1-1, with TRBD1 as a possible D gene (5 bases). Germline V gene sequence: CDR1 MNHEY, CDR2 SVGEGT. V was clipped by 6 bases and J by 4 bases, with 15 bases between them. The CDR3 is 14 residues long. The CDR3 DNA follows: TGTGCCAGCAGGTACGGGAGGGGAAGCACTGAAGCTTTCTTT. Translation gives CASRYGRGSTEAFF.

The table lists this clonotype with many counts. The gene calls are TRBV7-2 and TRBJ2-1, with TRBD2 as a possible D gene (6 bases). Germline CDR1 SGHTA, CDR2 FQGNSA. The CDR3 spans 15 residues. Trimming left V 1 base short and J 2 bases short, with 9 bases between. The CDR3 nucleotides are TGTGCCAGCAGCTTAGTCGGGGGAGCCTACAATGAGCAGTTCTTC. Translation: CASSLVGGAYNEQFF.

The sample holds many counts of this clonotype. The chain uses TRBV28 and TRBJ2-1; maybe TRBD2 (5 bases). This CDR3 has 15 amino acids. The germline V gene has CDR1 MDHEN and CDR2 SYDVKM. V dropped 7 bases and J dropped 4 bases, with 17 bases sitting between them. In DNA, the CDR3 is TGTGCCAGCAACCCGCCGGCTAGCAGGTACAATGAGCAGTTCTTC. It yields the protein CASNPPASRYNEQFF.

This clonotype was counted between two and nine times. This chain uses TRBV15 with TRBJ2-7; the D is unclear. Looked up from germline, CDR1 is LNHNV and CDR2 is YYDKDF (reference sequence). This CDR3 has 15 amino acids. V shed 0 bases and J shed 0 bases, with 9 bases lying between them. In DNA, the CDR3 is TGTGCCACCAGCAGAGATCTGGTGAGCTCCTACGAGCAGTACTTC. Amino acids: CATSRDLVSSYEQYF. The variable domain in full, with the rest retrieved from reference TRBV15 and TRBJ2-7, is DAMVIQNPRYQVTQFGKPVTLSCSQTLNHNVMYWYQQKSSQAPKLLFHYYDKDFNNEADTPDNFQSRRPNTSFCFLDIRSPGLGDTAMYLCATSRDLVSSYEQYFGPGTRLTVT.

This clonotype has ten or more counts. The chain links TRBV28 to TRBJ2-1; TRBD2 matches 7 bases. This CDR3 is built from 17 residues. V shed 6 bases, J shed 0 bases, and the junction held 11 bases outside the gene matches. CDR1 is MDHEN, CDR2 SYDVKM, per germline. The CDR3 reads CASSALLGRSSYNEQFF. CDR3 sequence (DNA): TGTGCCAGCAGCGCCCTCCTCGGGAGGAGCTCCTACAATGAGCAGTTCTTC.